These 17 T cell receptor beta chains share one sample of origin, sequenced in a study of CD8 T cells in ankylosing spondylitis. MiXCR, applied by TCRdb to the 5' RACE reads, yields one record per CDR3 protein. The profile shows about 160,000 distinct CDR3 sequences, around 19% of them singletons. Sample: blood, either unsorted or a sorted T cell fraction (not recorded which). The receptors here all came from a male donor with ankylosing spondylitis or in good health (not recorded which).

The CDR3 nucleotides read TGTGCCGGGAGTGACACAGATACGCAGTATTTT. Translation: CAGSDTDTQYF. The chain uses TRBV7-9 and TRBJ2-3, with a tentative D call TRBD2 (5 bases). The CDR3 totals 11 residues. V was shortened by 11 bases and J by 2 bases, with 8 bases between the two germline ends. Germline V gene data show CDR1 as SEHNR and CDR2 as FQNEAQ (reference sequence).

This clonotype came up a few times. The rearrangement links TRBV30 to TRBJ2-7, with unresolved D. The germline V gene has CDR1 GTSNPN and CDR2 SVGIG (reference sequence). Trimming took 2 bases from V and 2 from J, leaving 7 bases between them. This CDR3 spans 12 amino acids. CDR3 in DNA: TGTGCCTGGAGTACCGGACCCTACGAGCAGTACTTC. Its translation: CAWSTGPYEQYF.

This chain joins TRBV28 and TRBJ2-2; D is ambiguous. The germline gives CDR1 MDHEN, CDR2 SYDVKM. The CDR3 is 16 amino acids. With 3 bases removed from V and 0 bases from J, the gap between germline ends came to 11 bases. The CDR3 DNA reads as TGTGCCAGCAGTTTTCCCAGAAAATCGAACACCGGGGAGCTGTTTTTT. The encoded protein is CASSFPRKSNTGELFF. The full variable domain, with the rest looked up from reference TRBV28 and TRBJ2-2, is DVKVTQSSRYLVKRTGEKVFLECVQDMDHENMFWYRQDPGLGLRLIYFSYDVKMKEKGDIPEGYSVSREKKERFSLILESASTNQTSMYLCASSFPRKSNTGELFFGEGSRLTVL.

This clonotype was picked up many times. The CDR3 loop is CASNRQGLNTEAFF. The CDR3 DNA sequence: TGCGCCAGCAACCGACAGGGTCTGAACACTGAAGCTTTCTTT. This chain links TRBV5-1 with TRBJ1-1; 7 bases line up with TRBD1. J lost 0 bases, V lost 6 bases, and 5 bases had no gene match. CDR1 is SGHRS and CDR2 is YFSETQ in the germline V gene. The CDR3 loop spans 14 amino acids.

A few counts support this clonotype. The V call is TRBV29-1, the J call TRBJ2-7; D possibly matches TRBD1 or TRBD2 (5 bases each). This CDR3 has 12 amino acids. Trimming stripped 5 bases from V and 1 base from J, with 9 bases between. Germline assignment: CDR1 SQVTM and CDR2 ANQGSEA. The CDR3 nucleotides read TGCAGCGTTTGGGACGAATCCTACGAGCAGTACTTC. Residues: CSVWDESYEQYF.

The chain recombines TRBV28 with TRBJ2-5; TRBD1 might be the D (5 bases). Deletions cut 3 bases from V and 5 bases from J, with 16 bases between. CDR1 and CDR2 from the germline V gene are MDHEN and SYDVKM. There are 15 residues in the CDR3. CDR3 in DNA: TGTGCCAGCAGTTTTCGCGACAGTAAAGCGGAGACCCAGTACTTC. This translates into CASSFRDSKAETQYF.

V is TRBV20-1 and J is TRBJ1-2; TRBD1 aligns across 7 bases. Germline V gene data show CDR1 as DFQATT and CDR2 as SNEGSKA (reference sequence). After removal of 5 bases from V and 2 bases from J, the junction contained 8 bases not matched to a gene. This CDR3 region has 14 residues. CDR3 residues: CSALRQGLNYGYTF. The CDR3 coding sequence is TGCAGTGCTCTGAGACAGGGACTCAACTATGGCTACACCTTC.

The chain couples TRBV20-1 to TRBJ2-3, with D perhaps matching TRBD2 (6 bases). The V and J ends lost 6 bases and 0 bases respectively, with 22 bases between them. Germline V lookup: CDR1 DFQATT, CDR2 SNEGSKA (reference sequence). The CDR3 covers 17 residues. Here the CDR3 reads CSAPGLATSSSTDTQYF. In DNA, the CDR3 is TGCAGTGCCCCGGGGCTAGCGACTTCGTCTAGCACAGATACGCAGTATTTT.

This clonotype occurred many times. J is TRBJ1-1 and V is TRBV7-8; 7 nucleotides agree with TRBD1. CDR1 is SGHVS and CDR2 is FQNEAQ in the germline V gene. After removal of 5 bases from V and 6 bases from J, the junction contained 6 bases not matched to a gene. CDR3 size: 13 residues. As DNA, the CDR3 is TGTGCCAGCAGCCGAAGTGACAGGGCTGAAGCTTTCTTT. The encoded protein is CASSRSDRAEAFF.

This clonotype was recorded at least ten times. The DNA for the CDR3 is TGTGCCAGCAGGGCTTGGGCCAAAAACATTCAGTACTTC. Translation: CASRAWAKNIQYF. The chain recombines TRBV12-3 or TRBV12-4 with TRBJ2-4; unclear D gene. The CDR3 loop spans 13 amino acids. Trimming shortened V by 6 bases and J by 1 base, and 7 bases separated the two germline ends.

This chain links TRBV13 with TRBJ1-4; the D gene is possibly TRBD1 (6 bases). The length of the CDR3 is 15 residues. V lost 4 bases to trimming and J lost 8 bases, with 17 bases between them. Per the germline V gene, CDR1 is PRHDT and CDR2 is FYEKMQ (reference sequence). The CDR3 loop reads CASSSKQGATEKLFF. CDR3 bases: TGTGCCAGCAGCTCCAAACAGGGTGCGACAGAAAAACTGTTTTTT.

This clonotype has at least ten counts. This chain connects TRBV29-1 to TRBJ2-5, with D hard to call. V was trimmed by 1 base and J by 1 base, leaving 7 bases between them. CDR3 length: 13 residues. Per germline, CDR1 SQVTM and CDR2 ANQGSEA. The CDR3 coding sequence is TGCAGCGTTGAAGGTCAGCTCCAAGAGACCCAGTACTTC. This gives the protein CSVEGQLQETQYF.

This chain joins TRBV5-4 and TRBJ2-1, with 7 bases matching TRBD2. There are 17 residues in the CDR3. Trimming took 1 base from V and 5 from J; bases not matched to a gene: 12. Germline V gives CDR1 SGHNT, CDR2 YYREEE (reference sequence). The CDR3 protein is CASSLKASGSEDNEQFF. The CDR3 nucleotides read TGTGCCAGCAGCTTGAAGGCTAGCGGATCCGAAGACAATGAGCAGTTCTTC.

This clonotype was counted ten times or more. The chain employs TRBV5-1 and TRBJ2-1; 10 bases align to TRBD1. The germline V gene has CDR1 SGHRS and CDR2 YFSETQ. J gave up 5 bases and V 0 bases, and 5 bases lay outside the gene matches. CDR3 length: 16 residues. CDR3 region: CASSLGGTGVNNEQFF. For the CDR3, the DNA is TGCGCCAGCAGCTTGGGGGGGACAGGGGTAAACAATGAGCAGTTCTTC. Full variable domain (rest looked up from reference TRBV5-1 and TRBJ2-1): KAGVTQTPRYLIKTRGQQVTLSCSPISGHRSVSWYQQTPGQGLQFLFEYFSETQRNKGNFPGRFSGRQFSNSRSEMNVSTLELGDSALYLCASSLGGTGVNNEQFFGPGTRLTVL.

This rearrangement joins TRBV30 to TRBJ1-3; D is ambiguous. The germline V and J ends were trimmed by 7 bases and 0 bases, with 13 bases remaining between them. This CDR3 has 14 residues. Germline assignment: CDR1 GTSNPN and CDR2 SVGIG (reference sequence). CDR3 amino acids: CASRTEASGNTIYF. As DNA, the CDR3 is TGTGCCTCTCGGACCGAGGCCTCTGGAAACACCATATATTTT.

This clonotype was seen at least ten times. The chain employs TRBV12-3 or TRBV12-4 and TRBJ1-4; TRBD1 aligns across 8 bases. This CDR3 region has 16 residues. V was pared by 7 bases and J by 3 bases, with 10 bases of the junction left unmatched. CDR3: CASTPAGGSANEKLFF. The DNA of the CDR3 is TGTGCCAGCACCCCCGCAGGGGGCTCAGCTAATGAAAAACTGTTTTTT.

The chain uses TRBV29-1 and TRBJ1-4, with a weak D call TRBD1 (6 bases). V was trimmed by 6 bases and J by 7 bases, leaving 9 bases between them. The CDR3 contains 11 residues. The germline gives CDR1 SQVTM, CDR2 ANQGSEA. The DNA for the CDR3 is TGCAGCGTGATGACAGGTGAAAAACTGTTTTTT. It translates to CSVMTGEKLFF.